One sample yielded the 23 T cell receptor beta chains listed below, sequenced in a study of neurological immune-mediated disorders (dated by TCRdb to the late 2010s). The method was 5' RACE. TCRdb names Illumina HiSeq 2500 as the instrument used. Starting from the raw public reads, TCRdb applied fastp trimming at Q25, assembled clones with MiXCR and retained in-frame beta chains. Rows matching on CDR3 protein sequence are summarized as one entry with the most common DNA and genes. Counted in this sample were fewer than 110,000 distinct CDR3 sequences; approximately 10% of them appeared once. About 3% of the sample is held by the ten biggest clonotypes. Taken with the paper, the label for time point translates to: longitudinal time-point 3. The source material was PBMCs. All receptors derive from a female donor with HTLV-1-associated myelopathy (HAM/TSP).

A remark on this clonotype: With a much larger clone just one base away, this may be a read error. CDR3 sequence (DNA): TGTGCCATCAGCGAGGTGACATTTGAGCAGTACTTC. Translating it yields CAISEVTFEQYF. This chain links TRBV10-3 with TRBJ2-7; D remains unclear. The CDR3 is 12 amino acids. The germline gives CDR1 ENHRY, CDR2 SYGVKD. V lost 6 bases and J 7 bases, leaving 13 bases between the germline ends.

In its sample, this clonotype was seen many times. V and J are TRBV7-2 and TRBJ1-1; perhaps TRBD1 as D (6 bases). CDR1 and CDR2 from the germline V gene are SGHTA and FQGNSA. CDR3 length: 15 amino acids. Trimming removed 4 bases at V and 5 bases at J, with 17 bases between. The CDR3 DNA is TGTGCCAGCAGCTCCCCGTGGGGGGGGCGGACTGAAGCTTTCTTT. It specifies CASSSPWGGRTEAFF.

This clonotype was detected many times. V usage is TRBV12-5 and J usage is TRBJ2-1; 9 bases line up with TRBD1. Germline CDR1 and CDR2: LGHNT and FRNRAP. The V and J ends lost 6 bases and 5 bases, in that order; junction bases with no gene match: 5. CDR3 length: 14 residues. The CDR3 DNA sequence: TGTGCTAGTGGCCCCGGGACAGGGAACAATGAGCAGTTCTTC. This sequence encodes CASGPGTGNNEQFF.

This clonotype was seen at least ten times. The rearrangement uses TRBV5-1 and TRBJ1-3; D is perhaps TRBD1 (5 bases). This CDR3 has 15 amino acids. V was cut by 0 bases and J by 2 bases, with 9 bases left in between. Germline-derived CDR1 and CDR2 are SGHRS and YFSETQ. The CDR3 spells CASSLDGGAGNTIYF. The DNA for the CDR3 is TGCGCCAGCAGCTTGGACGGGGGGGCTGGAAACACCATATATTTT.

This clonotype has at least ten counts. The chain combines TRBV11-2 with TRBJ2-4; 8 bases fit TRBD1. The CDR3 totals 13 residues. The germline CDR1 and CDR2 sequences are SGHAT and FQNNGV. The V and J ends lost 6 bases and 9 bases, in that order; junction bases with no gene match: 7. The CDR3 DNA is TGTGCCAGCAGGCGGACAGGGCGCGGCATTCAGTACTTC. It codes for CASRRTGRGIQYF. Full variable domain (remainder filled in from reference TRBV11-2 and TRBJ2-4): EAGVAQSPRYKIIEKRQSVAFWCNPISGHATLYWYQQILGQGPKLLIQFQNNGVVDDSQLPKDRFSAERLKGVDSTLKIQPAKLEDSAVYLCASRRTGRGIQYFGAGTRLSVL.

This clonotype was observed at least ten times. This chain connects TRBV6-5 to TRBJ2-2, with D perhaps TRBD1 or TRBD2 (6 bases each). Germline lookup yields CDR1 MNHEY and CDR2 SVGAGI. The V gene lost 7 bases and the J gene lost 6 bases, with 15 bases spanning the gap. The length of the CDR3 is 14 residues. CDR3: CASTYGGRAGELFF. Written as DNA, the CDR3 is TGTGCCAGCACTTATGGGGGGCGCGCCGGGGAGCTGTTTTTT.

V and J are TRBV11-2 and TRBJ2-3; 7 nucleotides agree with TRBD1. CDR1 and CDR2 (germline): SGHAT, FQNNGV. Trimming at V came to 3 bases and at J to 1 base, leaving 4 bases not matched to a gene. This CDR3 contains 15 residues. CDR3 sequence (DNA): TGTGCCAGCAGCTTGACAGGGTGGGGCACAGATACGCAGTATTTT. Amino acids: CASSLTGWGTDTQYF.

Many counts were recorded for this clonotype. The chain links TRBV5-1 to TRBJ1-2; perhaps TRBD1 as D (5 bases). The CDR3 runs to 15 residues. Germline CDR1 and CDR2: SGHRS and YFSETQ. The V end was cut by 0 bases, the J end by 5 bases, with 14 bases between. CDR3 protein: CASSLDVSGKYGYTF. The CDR3 DNA reads as TGCGCCAGCAGCTTGGATGTGTCAGGGAAATATGGCTACACCTTC. The variable domain in full, completed from reference TRBV5-1 and TRBJ1-2, reads KAGVTQTPRYLIKTRGQQVTLSCSPISGHRSVSWYQQTPGQGLQFLFEYFSETQRNKGNFPGRFSGRQFSNSRSEMNVSTLELGDSALYLCASSLDVSGKYGYTFGSGTRLTVV.

The genes are TRBV20-1 and TRBJ1-1; the D is unclear. Trimming removed 2 bases from V and 4 bases from J, with 2 bases in between. CDR1 DFQATT and CDR2 SNEGSKA come from the germline V gene (reference sequence). CDR3 size: 10 residues. The CDR3 sequence: CSARLTEAFF. In nucleotides, the CDR3 is TGCAGTGCTAGACTCACTGAAGCTTTCTTT.

The chain recombines TRBV20-1 with TRBJ2-7, with D perhaps matching TRBD1 or TRBD2 (6 bases each). Per germline, CDR1 DFQATT and CDR2 SNEGSKA (reference sequence). V gave up 6 bases and J gave up 7 bases, with 19 bases separating them. The CDR3 contains 13 residues. The CDR3 sequence is CSASDRLGGEQYF. The CDR3 DNA reads TGCAGTGCATCCGACAGGTTGGGGGGAGAGCAGTACTTC.

This clonotype was recorded many times. This rearrangement joins TRBV12-3 or TRBV12-4 to TRBJ2-7, with D perhaps matching TRBD2 (5 bases). Between the trimmed V and J ends, which lost 1 base and 6 bases, there was a span of 10 bases. The CDR3 length is 13 residues. In DNA form, the CDR3 reads TGTGCCAGCAGTTTAGTGGGAGTCAGCGAGCAGTACTTC. Its translation is CASSLVGVSEQYF.

This clonotype was picked up many times. This rearrangement joins TRBV10-3 to TRBJ2-7; 8 positions agree with TRBD1. The CDR3 is made up of 13 amino acids. Per germline, CDR1 ENHRY and CDR2 SYGVKD. The J segment lost 2 bases and the V segment lost 9 bases, leaving 6 bases of the junction unmatched. DNA for the CDR3: TGTGCCATATTGACAGGGGACACCTACGAGCAGTACTTC. The encoded protein is CAILTGDTYEQYF.

This clonotype was recorded at least ten times. J is TRBJ2-5 and V is TRBV7-2; D remains unclear. This CDR3 is 12 amino acids long. Germline V lookup: CDR1 SGHTA, CDR2 FQGNSA. V dropped 5 bases and J dropped 5 bases, with 9 bases sitting between them. The CDR3 DNA reads as TGTGCCAGCAGCCCCCTTGGGGAGACCCAGTACTTC. It translates to CASSPLGETQYF.

This clonotype has ten or more counts. This chain joins TRBV28 and TRBJ2-4; weak D call: TRBD1 (5 bases). Germline-derived CDR1 and CDR2 are MDHEN and SYDVKM. Trimming shortened V by 7 bases and J by 6 bases, and 13 bases separated the two germline ends. There are 13 residues in the CDR3. CDR3 sequence: CASTLGPVNIQYF. The DNA of the CDR3 is TGTGCCAGCACCTTGGGGCCAGTAAACATTCAGTACTTC.

The table lists this clonotype with a few counts. The chain carries TRBV5-1 and TRBJ2-2; possibly TRBD2 for D (5 bases). The CDR3 sequence is 15 residues long. The germline CDR1 and CDR2 sequences are SGHRS and YFSETQ. Trimming cost V 4 bases and J 5 bases, with 15 bases left between them. CDR3 amino acids: CASSRPGLNTGELFF. The CDR3 region has the DNA TGCGCCAGCAGCCGACCGGGATTAAATACCGGGGAGCTGTTTTTT.

The sample holds many counts of this clonotype. The chain has TRBV7-2 and TRBJ1-4, with D uncertain. CDR1 SGHTA and CDR2 FQGNSA come from the germline V gene. V lost 4 bases, J lost 5 bases, and 11 bases lay in between. The length of the CDR3 is 14 residues. The CDR3 sequence: CASSWIDGNEKLFF. In nucleotides, the CDR3 is TGTGCCAGCAGCTGGATCGACGGGAATGAAAAACTGTTTTTT.

This clonotype was seen ten or more times. The rearrangement uses TRBV6-6 and TRBJ2-1, with TRBD2 matching 7 bases. The CDR3 has 13 amino acids. V was pared by 2 bases and J by 7 bases, with 2 bases of the junction left unmatched. The V gene's germline CDR1 is MNHNY and CDR2 SVGAGI (reference sequence). Written as DNA, the CDR3 is TGTGCCAGCAGTTACCGGGGGGTGAATGAGCAGTTCTTC. It codes for CASSYRGVNEQFF.

This clonotype has ten or more counts. This chain's CDR3 is CASSPFSGGPGEQYF. As DNA, the CDR3 is TGTGCCAGCAGTCCCTTTAGCGGGGGGCCGGGGGAGCAGTACTTC. The chain combines TRBV6-5 with TRBJ2-7, with 10 bases identical to TRBD2. Trimming took 5 bases from V and 7 from J; bases not matched to a gene: 11. Germline V CDR1 and CDR2: MNHEY, SVGAGI. The CDR3 spans 15 residues.

This clonotype showed up many times. The chain employs TRBV5-1 and TRBJ2-6; D is possibly TRBD1 (5 bases). The CDR3 totals 15 residues. CDR1 SGHRS and CDR2 YFSETQ come from the germline V gene. V was clipped by 4 bases and J by 1 base, with 9 bases between them. The DNA of the CDR3 is TGCGCCAGCAGCGACAGCATTTCTGGGGCCAACGTCCTGACTTTC. Amino acids: CASSDSISGANVLTF.

This clonotype was counted only a few times. This rearrangement joins TRBV5-1 to TRBJ1-3; weak D call: TRBD1 (5 bases). The CDR3 loop spans 18 amino acids. Germline values: CDR1 SGHRS, CDR2 YFSETQ. The V and J ends lost 4 bases and 0 bases respectively, with 20 bases between them. CDR3 protein: CASSLGDLNTHSGNTIYF. The CDR3 DNA follows: TGCGCCAGCAGCCTGGGGGACTTAAATACCCACTCTGGAAACACCATATATTTT.

This clonotype was counted ten times or more. The chain employs TRBV6-1 and TRBJ2-4; D possibly matches TRBD1 or TRBD2 (5 bases each). Between the trimmed V and J ends, which lost 3 bases and 8 bases, there was a span of 14 bases. The CDR3 extends over 14 amino acids. Germline V gene data show CDR1 as MNHNS and CDR2 as SASEGT. Written as DNA, the CDR3 is TGTGCCAGCAGTGATACGGGACCCCCGGACATTCAGTACTTC. This translates into CASSDTGPPDIQYF.

This clonotype came up many times. The chain combines TRBV20-1 with TRBJ2-4; D call uncertain. This CDR3 is 12 amino acids long. The ends were cut back, 7 bases at V and 0 bases at J, with 7 bases in the middle. Per the germline V gene, CDR1 is DFQATT and CDR2 is SNEGSKA (reference sequence). The CDR3 region has the DNA TGCAGTGGGACGGCAGCCAAAAACATTCAGTACTTC. It yields the protein CSGTAAKNIQYF.

The chain links TRBV3-1 to TRBJ2-3; D call uncertain. Per the germline V gene, CDR1 is LGHDT and CDR2 is YNNKEL (reference sequence). The CDR3 is 17 residues long. V shed 1 base and J shed 0 bases, with 14 bases lying between them. As DNA, the CDR3 is TGTGCCAGCAGCCAAGTTGCGGCAGGCCAGAGCACAGATACGCAGTATTTT. This gives the protein CASSQVAAGQSTDTQYF.